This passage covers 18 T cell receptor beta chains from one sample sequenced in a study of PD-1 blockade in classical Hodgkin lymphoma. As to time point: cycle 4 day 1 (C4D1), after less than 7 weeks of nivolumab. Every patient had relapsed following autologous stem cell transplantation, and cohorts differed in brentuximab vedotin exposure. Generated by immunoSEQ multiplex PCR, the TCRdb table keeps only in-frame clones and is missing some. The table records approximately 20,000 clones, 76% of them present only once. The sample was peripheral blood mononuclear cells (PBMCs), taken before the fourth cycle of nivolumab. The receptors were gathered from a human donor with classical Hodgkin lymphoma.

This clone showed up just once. The CDR3: CSARRGAEAFF. The DNA for the CDR3 is TGCAGTGCTAGGAGGGGCGCTGAAGCTTTCTTT. The chain employs TRBV20-1 and TRBJ1-1; D is possibly TRBD1 (5 bases). The CDR3 runs 11 residues. The V end was cut by 3 bases, the J end by 6 bases, with 8 bases between. CDR1 and CDR2 (germline): DFQATT, SNEGSKA (reference sequence).

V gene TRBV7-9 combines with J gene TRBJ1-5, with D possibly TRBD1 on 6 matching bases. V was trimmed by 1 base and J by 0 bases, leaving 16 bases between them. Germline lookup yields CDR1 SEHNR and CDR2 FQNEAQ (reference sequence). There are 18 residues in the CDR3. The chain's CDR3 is CASSLGPQGTHSNQPQHF. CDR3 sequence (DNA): TGTGCCAGCAGCTTAGGACCCCAGGGGACCCATAGCAATCAGCCCCAGCATTTT.

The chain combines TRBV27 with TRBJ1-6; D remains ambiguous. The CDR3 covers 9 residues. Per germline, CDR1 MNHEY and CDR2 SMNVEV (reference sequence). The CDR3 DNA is TGTCCTGTGAATTCACCCCTCCACTTT. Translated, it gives CPVNSPLHF.

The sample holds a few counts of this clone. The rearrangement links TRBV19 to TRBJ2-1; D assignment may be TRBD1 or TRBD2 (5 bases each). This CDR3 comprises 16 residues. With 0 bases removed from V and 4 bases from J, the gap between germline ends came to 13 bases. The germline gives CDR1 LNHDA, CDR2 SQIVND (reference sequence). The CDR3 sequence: CASSIDTGTVYNEQFF. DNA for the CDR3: TGTGCCAGTAGTATAGATACCGGGACGGTGTACAATGAGCAGTTCTTC.

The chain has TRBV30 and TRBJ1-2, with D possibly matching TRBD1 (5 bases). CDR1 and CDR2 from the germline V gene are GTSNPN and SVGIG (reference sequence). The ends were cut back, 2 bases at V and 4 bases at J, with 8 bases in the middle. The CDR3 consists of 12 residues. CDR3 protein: CAWSSRGYGYTF. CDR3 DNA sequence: TGTGCCTGGAGTAGTAGGGGCTATGGCTACACCTTC. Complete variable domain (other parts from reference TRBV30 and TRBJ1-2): SQTIHQWPATLVQPVGSPLSLECTVEGTSNPNLYWYRQAAGRGLQLLFYSVGIGQISSEVPQNLSASRPQDRQFILSSKKLLLSDSGFYLCAWSSRGYGYTFGSGTRLTVV.

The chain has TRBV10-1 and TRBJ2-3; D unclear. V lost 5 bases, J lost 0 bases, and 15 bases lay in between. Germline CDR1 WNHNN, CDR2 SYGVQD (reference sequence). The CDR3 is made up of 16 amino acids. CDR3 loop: CASSSKLTSSTDTQYF. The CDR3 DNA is TGCGCCAGCAGTTCCAAACTTACCTCTAGCACAGATACGCAGTATTTT.

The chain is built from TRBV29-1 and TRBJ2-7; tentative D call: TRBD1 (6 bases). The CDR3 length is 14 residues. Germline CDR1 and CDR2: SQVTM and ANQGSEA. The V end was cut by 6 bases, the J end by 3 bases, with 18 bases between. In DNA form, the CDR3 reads TGCAGCGTAAACAGGGATGGGGGTCTCTACGAGCAGTACTTC. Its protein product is CSVNRDGGLYEQYF.

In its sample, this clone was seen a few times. CDR3 DNA: TGTGCCAGCAGCAAATATCCCTCGGGGGGAGACAACACTGAAGCTTTCTTT. It yields the protein CASSKYPSGGDNTEAFF. The chain uses TRBV11-2 and TRBJ1-1, with a weak D call TRBD1 (5 bases). Trimming removed 5 bases from V and 2 bases from J, with 21 bases in between. The CDR3 sequence is 17 residues long. Germline loops: CDR1 SGHAT, CDR2 FQNNGV.

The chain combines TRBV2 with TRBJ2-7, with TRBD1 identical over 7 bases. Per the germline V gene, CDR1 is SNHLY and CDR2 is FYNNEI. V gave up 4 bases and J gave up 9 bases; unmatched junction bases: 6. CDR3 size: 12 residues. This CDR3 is CASSGDSKAQYF. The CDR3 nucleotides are TGTGCCAGCAGTGGGGACAGTAAGGCGCAGTACTTC.

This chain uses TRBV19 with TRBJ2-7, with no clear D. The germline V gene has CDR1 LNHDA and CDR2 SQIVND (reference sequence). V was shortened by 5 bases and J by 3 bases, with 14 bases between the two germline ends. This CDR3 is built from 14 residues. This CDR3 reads CASSFSGLHYEQYF. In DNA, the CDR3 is TGTGCCAGTAGTTTTTCGGGTCTCCACTACGAGCAGTACTTC.

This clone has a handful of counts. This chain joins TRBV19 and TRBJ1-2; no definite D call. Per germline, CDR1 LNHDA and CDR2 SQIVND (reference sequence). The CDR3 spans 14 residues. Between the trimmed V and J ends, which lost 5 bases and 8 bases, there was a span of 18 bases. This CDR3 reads CASSHARRFGGYTF. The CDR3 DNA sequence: TGTGCCAGTAGTCACGCCCGGCGGTTCGGAGGCTACACCTTC.

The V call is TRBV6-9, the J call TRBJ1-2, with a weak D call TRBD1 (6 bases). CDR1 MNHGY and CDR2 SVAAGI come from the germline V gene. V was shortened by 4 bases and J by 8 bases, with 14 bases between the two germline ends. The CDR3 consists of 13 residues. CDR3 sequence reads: CASSSSGVEGYTF. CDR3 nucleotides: TGTGCCAGCAGTTCATCAGGGGTAGAGGGCTACACCTTC.

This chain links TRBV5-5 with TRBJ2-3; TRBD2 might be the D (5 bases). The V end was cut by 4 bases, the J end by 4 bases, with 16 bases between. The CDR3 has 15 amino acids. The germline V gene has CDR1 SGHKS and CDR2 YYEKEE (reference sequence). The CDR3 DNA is TGTGCCAGCAGCCAACCAACCGGGATAGCAGATACGCAGTATTTT. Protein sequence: CASSQPTGIADTQYF. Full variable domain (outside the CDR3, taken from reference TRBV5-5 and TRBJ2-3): DAGVTQSPTHLIKTRGQQVTLRCSPISGHKSVSWYQQVLGQGPQFIFQYYEKEERGRGNFPDRFSARQFPNYSSELNVNALLLGDSALYLCASSQPTGIADTQYFGPGTRLTVL.

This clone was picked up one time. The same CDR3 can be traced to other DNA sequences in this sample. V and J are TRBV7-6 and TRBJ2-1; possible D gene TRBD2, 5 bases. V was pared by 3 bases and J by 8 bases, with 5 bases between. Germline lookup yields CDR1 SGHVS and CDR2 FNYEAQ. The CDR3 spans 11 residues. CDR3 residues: CASSLGDEQFF. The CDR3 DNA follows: TGTGCCAGCAGCTTGGGAGATGAGCAGTTCTTC.

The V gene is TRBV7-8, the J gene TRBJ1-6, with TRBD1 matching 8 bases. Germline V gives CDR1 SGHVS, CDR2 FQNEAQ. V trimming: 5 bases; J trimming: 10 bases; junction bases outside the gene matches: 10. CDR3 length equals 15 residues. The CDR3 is CASSPQGARGSPLHF. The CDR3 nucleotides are TGTGCCAGCAGCCCCCAGGGGGCGCGGGGATCACCCCTCCACTTT.

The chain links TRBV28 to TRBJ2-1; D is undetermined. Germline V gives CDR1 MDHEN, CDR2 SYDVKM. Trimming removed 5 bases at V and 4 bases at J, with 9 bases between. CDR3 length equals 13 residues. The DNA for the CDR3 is TGTGCCAGCAGTCCCCCCCCATACAATGAGCAGTTCTTC. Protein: CASSPPPYNEQFF.

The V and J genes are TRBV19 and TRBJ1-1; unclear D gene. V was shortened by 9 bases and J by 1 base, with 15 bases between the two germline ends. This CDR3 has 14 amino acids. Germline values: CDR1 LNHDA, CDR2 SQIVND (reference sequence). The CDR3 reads CASQIGPSNTEAFF. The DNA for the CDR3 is TGTGCCAGCCAAATTGGGCCCTCGAACACTGAAGCTTTCTTT. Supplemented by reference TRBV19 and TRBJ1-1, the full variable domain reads DGGITQSPKYLFRKEGQNVTLSCEQNLNHDAMYWYRQDPGQGLRLIYYSQIVNDFQKGDIAEGYSVSREKKESFPLTVTSAQKNPTAFYLCASQIGPSNTEAFFGQGTRLTVV.

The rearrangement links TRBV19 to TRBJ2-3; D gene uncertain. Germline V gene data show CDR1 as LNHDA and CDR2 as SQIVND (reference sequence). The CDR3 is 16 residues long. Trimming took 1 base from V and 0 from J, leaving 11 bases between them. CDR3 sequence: CASSIGRKTSTDTQYF. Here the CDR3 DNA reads TGTGCCAGTAGTATAGGTCGGAAAACTAGCACAGATACGCAGTATTTT.